Sequencing of this T cell receptor (beta chain) was carried out in a study of T-cell memory formation after mild COVID-19 (dated by TCRdb to 2020 to 2023). Context from the whole study: TCR sequence clusters from the two donors were found to be largely donor specific. Longitudinal TCRalpha and TCRbeta repertoire sequencing tracked T-cell clones expanding and contracting after mild COVID-19 in a couple of donors. Two young, previously healthy adult volunteers, one female and one male, were included in the cohort.

This clonotype was seen many times. Its antigen has not been determined. No per-base quality is available; no much larger clone lies one base away. Ficoll-Paque density gradient centrifugation was the method used to isolate PBMCs. Trimming at the junction amounts to 4 bases on V and 4 bases on J, and the germline ends lie 14 bases apart. Including cysteine and phenylalanine, the CDR3 has 15 amino acids. Only the CDR3 part of the read is kept: 45 bases, read in frame from the first base. From the germline V gene, CDR1 is SGHRS and CDR2 is YFSETQ. The listed sequencing device is Illumina NovaSeq 6000. Using 5'RACE with constant-segment primers, TCRalpha and TCRbeta cDNA libraries were constructed, with sample barcodes and unique molecular identifiers added in the process. RNA was extracted from every sample with Trizol reagent. The libraries were amplified in two PCR steps, and the second step added a second sample barcode and Illumina TruSeq adapters. Libraries were sequenced on an Illumina NovaSeq with 2 x 150 bp paired-end reads. The original pipeline was this. With migec v1.2.7, reads were demultiplexed and then collapsed into UMI-guided consensus sequences. Using mixcr v2.1.11, the UMI consensuses were aligned to TRA and TRB V and J templates and assembled into clonotypes. A clonotype was counted as expanded or contracted only when both edgeR and NoisET called the clonotype significant, with the noise models trained on biological replicates. For edgeR calls, the thresholds were a false discovery rate-adjusted p below 0.01 and a log2 fold-change of 1. As an exploratory analysis of dynamics, max-normalized trajectories of the 1000 most abundant clonotypes were examined by PCA with hierarchical clustering. Separately sequenced CD4+ and CD8+ repertoires were used to assign a CD4 or CD8 phenotype to each responding clone. TCRdb reanalyzed the raw reads on its own, using fastp at Q25 for trimming and MiXCR for clone calling, and kept in-frame beta chains. Rows with one shared CDR3 protein collapse into an entry with the most common genes and DNA. The V and J calls come from TCRdb's annotation, not from the publication. The sample profile shows 300,000 to 350,000 distinct CDR3 sequences; 12% to 15% of them were found once. 22% of the sample belongs to the ten largest clones.

What the work shows at the level of the full study, not this receptor alone: Contracting CD4+ clones appeared mostly in the CM and EM memory subsets, whereas CD8+ clones were enriched in EMRA. Balanced CD4/CD8 phenotypes were observed for clones contracting from day 15 to 85, whereas a bias towards CD4+ was observed for a second wave of clones expanding from day 15 to 37. The detection of some responding clones in pre-infection memory suggests that pre-existing cross-reactive memory T cells joined the SARS-CoV-2 response. Only a couple of mild cases were covered by the study, and larger cohorts that include severe cases with pre-infection samples were considered necessary. SARS-CoV-2 specificity of the second-wave clones peaking on day 37 was not confirmed.

Material for sequencing was PBMCs or a T cell subset sorted from them (not recorded which). The sequence came from a man aged 18-30 years who had mild COVID-19 (a few samples of this study predate the infection). The sample titles of this study are shuffled in the database, so cell type and time point are left out; the donor was told from shared clones. This chain is built from TRBV5-1 and TRBJ1-4; the D gene cannot be named for sure. CDR3 protein: CASSLRPASNEKLFF. In nucleotide form, the sequence is TGCGCCAGCAGCCTCCGACCGGCGAGTAATGAAAAACTGTTTTTT.